Listed below are T cell receptor beta chains from one sample, sequenced in a study of T cells expressing NK-cell markers. TCRdb reprocessed the 5' RACE reads, keeping one entry per CDR3 protein, no DNA. The sample totals approximately 460,000 distinct CDR3 sequences. Sequenced material: blood T cells: a sorted CD56 or NKG2C T cell subset, CD4+ or CD8+ T cells, or bulk PBMC T cells (not recorded which). The source of these receptors is a woman between 18 and 75 years old in good health. CDR3s include the opening cysteine and the closing phenylalanine or tryptophan.

CDR3 protein | J gene | V gene
CASSVQGDQPQHF | TRBJ1-5 | TRBV19
CASRRGVGNQPQHF | TRBJ1-5 | TRBV28
CASSLGGDADTQYF | TRBJ2-3 | TRBV12-3/TRBV12-4
CASSYGHSRQETQYF | TRBJ2-5 | TRBV6-5
CASSGLGTSGWYEQFF | TRBJ2-1 | TRBV9
CASSLVSVDIQYF | TRBJ2-4 | TRBV7-2
CASSYPHPQNTEAFF | TRBJ1-1 | TRBV6-5
CASSLLAGGNYEQFF | TRBJ2-1 | TRBV12-3/TRBV12-4
CASSPGLAGVSQFF | TRBJ2-1 | TRBV6-1
CASSQAGKGPYNEQFF | TRBJ2-1 | TRBV3-1
CASSGPGTSGFKSSYEQYF | TRBJ2-7 | TRBV11-1
CASSDQQGRPPYGYTF | TRBJ1-2 | TRBV2
CASSPSPGGTKAFF | TRBJ1-1 | TRBV9
CASSFGALTAGDTQYF | TRBJ2-3 | TRBV27
CASSPFSGGTYNEQFF | TRBJ2-1 | TRBV7-2
CASSQEDGTGYTF | TRBJ1-2 | TRBV3-1
CASSSTRDRGTGELFF | TRBJ2-2 | TRBV11-2
CASSESAGSETQYF | TRBJ2-5 | TRBV10-1
CASSQDLGGSYNEQFF | TRBJ2-1 | TRBV4-3
CASSPYTTGFGYTF | TRBJ1-2 | TRBV6-1
CASSQGLGKLFF | TRBJ1-4 | TRBV3-1
CSALTPVDYGYTF | TRBJ1-2 | TRBV20-1
CASSLAGRGLGNTIYF | TRBJ1-3 | TRBV7-6
CAISELGQGNSPLHF | TRBJ1-6 | TRBV10-3
CASSYRSGTHYEQYF | TRBJ2-7 | TRBV5-4
CASSVEVAGELFF | TRBJ2-2 | TRBV9
CASSPREGRQETQYF | TRBJ2-5 | TRBV7-2
CASSPGQGGTLGYTF | TRBJ1-2 | TRBV19
CSVESRTSNAGELFF | TRBJ2-2 | TRBV29-1
CSVGRDTLAYEQYF | TRBJ2-7 | TRBV29-1
CASSLSRITDTQYF | TRBJ2-3 | TRBV7-2
CSARDWGRTHEQYF | TRBJ2-7 | TRBV20-1
CASSVTDDGYTF | TRBJ1-2 | TRBV6-1
CASSLMGLHSSTDTQYF | TRBJ2-3 | TRBV5-1
CSARDPSGDSYEQYF | TRBJ2-7 | TRBV20-1
CASKEGDGLEQYF | TRBJ2-7 | TRBV5-1
CASRAWALNQPQHF | TRBJ1-5 | TRBV6-1
CASSYGGGPGELFF | TRBJ2-2 | TRBV6-5
CASSSGPLRLFF | TRBJ1-4 | TRBV3-1
CASSSADYYTGELFF | TRBJ2-2 | TRBV28
CSARPAGGPRNPGDIQYF | TRBJ2-4 | TRBV20-1
CASVKGNAGNTIYF | TRBJ1-3 | TRBV7-2
CSVELVAAYNEQFF | TRBJ2-1 | TRBV29-1
CASSVEGGNSPLHF | TRBJ1-6 | TRBV27
CASSQGQRVAQETQYF | TRBJ2-5 | TRBV4-3